What follows are 5 T cell receptor beta chains derived from one specimen sequenced in a study of T cells in Graves' hyperthyroidism and ophthalmopathy. Regions amplified from RNA transcripts were the TCR beta CDR3 regions. When the TCR CDR3 underwent first-round RT-PCR, the HTBI primer set was used. TCRdb processed the multiplex PCR reads anew with MiXCR; each CDR3 protein has one entry. The sample holds 550,000 to 650,000 distinct CDR3 sequences, about 15% seen once. The sequencing input was blood. Receptor source: a woman aged 40 to 50 with Graves' hyperthyroidism.

The genes are TRBV6-9 and TRBJ2-1; D not certain. The CDR3 is 17 amino acids. V was pared by 3 bases and J by 0 bases, with 15 bases between. Germline CDR1 is MNHGY and CDR2 is SVAAGI. CDR3 nucleotides: TGTGCCAGCAGTTACGGTTGGGCGGAAAGCTCCTACAATGAGCAGTTCTTC. Amino acid sequence: CASSYGWAESSYNEQFF.

With respect to this clonotype: Germline and junction disagree at one end, which may indicate a read error. CDR3 nucleotides: TGCGCCAGCAGCCAAGTAATAGGCGGGAGATTATACAATGAGCAGTTCTTC. Its translation is CASSQVIGGRLYNEQFF. The J gene is TRBJ2-1, the V gene TRBV2; 7 nucleotides agree with TRBD2. The CDR3 sequence is 17 residues long. The V gene's germline CDR1 is SNHLY and CDR2 FYNNEI.

Many counts were recorded for this clonotype. This chain connects TRBV5-1 to TRBJ2-1; D possibly corresponds to TRBD2 (6 bases). The germline V gene encodes CDR1 SGHRS and CDR2 YFSETQ. The V end was cut by 1 base, the J end by 2 bases, with 10 bases between. CDR3 length equals 15 residues. For the CDR3, the DNA is TGCGCCAGCAGCTTGACCTTAGCGGCCTACAATGAGCAGTTCTTC. Protein sequence: CASSLTLAAYNEQFF.

Points on this clonotype: A much larger clone lies a single base off, so this may be a read error. The V call is TRBV2, the J call TRBJ1-2, with 9 bases matching TRBD1. J lost 7 bases, V lost 6 bases, and 6 bases had no gene match. Per germline, CDR1 SNHLY and CDR2 FYNNEI. This CDR3 spans 13 amino acids. The CDR3 protein is CASRGTGRSGYTF. CDR3 nucleotides: TGTGCCAGCAGGGGGACAGGGCGGTCTGGCTACACCTTC.

This clonotype appeared a few times. The V and J genes are TRBV2 and TRBJ1-5; D might be TRBD1 (6 bases). Trimming pared 8 bases from V and 4 bases from J, leaving 12 bases between. Per the germline V gene, CDR1 is SNHLY and CDR2 is FYNNEI. The CDR3 runs to 13 residues. CDR3 in amino acids: CASGRQENQPQHF. For the CDR3, the DNA is TGTGCCAGCGGAAGACAGGAGAATCAGCCCCAGCATTTT.